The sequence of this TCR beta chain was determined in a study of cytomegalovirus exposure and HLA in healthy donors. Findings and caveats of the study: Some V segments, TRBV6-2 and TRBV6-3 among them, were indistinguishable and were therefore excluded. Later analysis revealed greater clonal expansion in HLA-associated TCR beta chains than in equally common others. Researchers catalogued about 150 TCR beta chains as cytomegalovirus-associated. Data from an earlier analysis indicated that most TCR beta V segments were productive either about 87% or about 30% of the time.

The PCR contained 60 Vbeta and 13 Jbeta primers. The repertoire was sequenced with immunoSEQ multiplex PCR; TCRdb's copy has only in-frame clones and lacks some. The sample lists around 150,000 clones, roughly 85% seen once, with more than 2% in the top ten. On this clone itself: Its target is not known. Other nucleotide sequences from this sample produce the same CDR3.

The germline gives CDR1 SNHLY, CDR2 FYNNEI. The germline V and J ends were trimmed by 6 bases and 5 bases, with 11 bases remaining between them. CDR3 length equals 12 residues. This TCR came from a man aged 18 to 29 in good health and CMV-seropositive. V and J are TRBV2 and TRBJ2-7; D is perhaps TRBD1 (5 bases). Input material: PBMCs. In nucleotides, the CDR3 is TGTGCCAGCAGCCCCCAGGGTAACGAGCAGTACTTC. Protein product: CASSPQGNEQYF.